The sample holds many counts of the clone carrying this T cell receptor (beta chain). Its antigen is still unknown. This record comes from a study of Graves' ophthalmopathy and Graves' hyperthyroidism. Overall study results and limits: With about 88% sensitivity and less than 83% specificity, a 13-signature model separated ophthalmopathy from stable hyperthyroidism. Among thyroid clonotypes expanded above 0.001 frequency, most also appeared in blood.

The CDR3 totals 18 residues. V trimming: 4 bases; J trimming: 0 bases; junction bases outside the gene matches: 9. Amplified TCR beta CDR3 regions were obtained using RNA transcripts as template. Second-round multiplex PCR followed a first-round RT-PCR using HTBI primers. TCRdb reanalysed the multiplex PCR reads using MiXCR and keeps one entry per CDR3 protein. This table has some 360,000 distinct CDR3 sequences, about 18% appearing once. Uncontrolled infections, pregnancy, lactation or other autoimmune diseases led to patient exclusion. Material: peripheral blood. The sequence derives from an adult woman with stable Graves' hyperthyroidism. The chain employs TRBV12-3 or TRBV12-4 and TRBJ2-6; 7 positions match TRBD1. The CDR3: CASSSGQAPFSGANVLTF. The CDR3 DNA is TGTGCCAGCAGTTCAGGACAGGCCCCATTCTCTGGGGCCAACGTCCTGACTTTC.